The rows below give T cell receptor beta chains drawn from one sample of a study of vaccination effects on CD4 cells after COVID-19. TCRdb's table, derived via immunoSEQ multiplex PCR, lists solely in-frame clones and lacks some. The table shows about 24,000 clones, with about four fifths occurring only once. For these TCRs, the target antigens are not known. This sample comprised CD4+ T cells from PBMCs cultured with SARS-CoV-2 spike peptides, obtained after COVID-19 vaccination. The source is a human donor who received a COVID-19 vaccine. Some clones in this sample may be carry-over from other donors' samples. Both conserved end residues are part of each CDR3. D genes are given only for firm matches. For some rows the clone size is stated as once, few or many, or as a class when expanded; others skip it.

>TRBV30|TRBJ1-6|12|-|-
TGTGCCTGGAATACACCCTTGATCCCCCTCCACTTT
CAWNTPLIPLHF
>TRBV19|TRBJ1-5|15|-|-
TGTGCCAGTAGTATGGACATCTATAGCAATCAGCCCCAGCATTTT
CASSMDIYSNQPQHF
>TRBV7-3|TRBJ2-2|15|-|-
TGTGCCAGCAGCTTAACTCCGGGGAACACCGGGGAGCTGTTTTTT
CASSLTPGNTGELFF
>TRBV19|TRBJ2-3|18|-|-
TGTGCCAGTAGTACCCGACTCCCTGACCGGGGAAGCACAGATACGCAGTATTTT
CASSTRLPDRGSTDTQYF
>TRBV20-1|TRBJ1-2|11|-|TRBD1
TGCAGTGCCGGGACAGACTATGGCTACACCTTC
CSAGTDYGYTF
>TRBV6-5|TRBJ1-5|14|-|-
TGTGCCAGCATAGAGAGGAATAGCAATCAGCCCCAGCATTTT
CASIERNSNQPQHF
>TRBV28|TRBJ1-1|12|-|-
TGTGCCGCACAGATGAACAGGGATGAAGCTTTCTTT
CAAQMNRDEAFF
>TRBV3-1/TRBV3-2|TRBJ2-3|15|once|-
TGTGCCAGCAGCCAAGGACTAGAGCTCACAGATACGCAGTATTTT
CASSQGLELTDTQYF
>TRBV4-2|TRBJ2-2|16|-|TRBD2
TGTGCCAGCAGCCCCCCGAGCGGGGGGCGAACCGGGGAGCTGTTTTTT
CASSPPSGGRTGELFF
>TRBV18|TRBJ1-4|17|-|TRBD1
TGTGCCAGCTCATCTCTCGGCCCGGGACAGGCTAATGAAAAACTGTTTTTT
CASSSLGPGQANEKLFF
>TRBV29-1|TRBJ1-3|13|-|TRBD1
TGCAGCGTTGCAGGGGCGGACAGGGGCACCATATATTTT
CSVAGADRGTIYF
>TRBV4-3|TRBJ1-5|13|-|-
TGCGCCAGCAGCCAAGACAGCAATCAGCCCCAGCATTTT
CASSQDSNQPQHF
>TRBV6-1|TRBJ1-5|16|-|-
TGTGCCAGCAGTGGGGGGACGGCTTTTGGAGGTCAGCCCCAGCATTTT
CASSGGTAFGGQPQHF
>TRBV5-4|TRBJ1-1|15|-|-
TGTGCCAGCAGCTTGGTACAGGGAAAGAACACTGAAGCTTTCTTT
CASSLVQGKNTEAFF
>TRBV5-1|TRBJ2-2|15|-|-
TGCGCCAGCAGCTTGGGGCCCCGGGGCACCGGGGAGCTGTTTTTT
CASSLGPRGTGELFF
>TRBV5-1|TRBJ1-2|14|few|-
TGCGCCAGCAGGTACGAAACAGGGCGATCCGGCTACACCTTC
CASRYETGRSGYTF
>TRBV9|TRBJ2-5|14|-|-
TGTGCCAGCAGCGCCTCAGCGGCGGGAGAGACCCAGTACTTC
CASSASAAGETQYF
>TRBV7-8|TRBJ1-1|13|-|-
TGTGCCAGCAGCTTACAGGGAAGGTTGGGGGCTTTCTTT
CASSLQGRLGAFF
>TRBV5-1|TRBJ1-4|14|-|-
TGCGCCAGCAGTATAGATAGGGCTGGTGAAAAACTGTTTTTT
CASSIDRAGEKLFF
>TRBV19|TRBJ2-3|13|once|-
TGTGCCTCCACCCACGGGGGAACAGATACGCAGTATTTT
CASTHGGTDTQYF
>TRBV12-3/TRBV12-4|TRBJ2-5|13|-|-
TGTGCCAGCAGTTTGTCTAGACAAGAGACCCAGTACTTC
CASSLSRQETQYF
>TRBV5-1|TRBJ2-2|15|-|TRBD1
TGCGCCAGCAGCTCCCCGACAGGGCGGACCGGGGAGCTGTTTTTT
CASSSPTGRTGELFF
>TRBV11-2|TRBJ2-5|16|once|-
TGTGCCAGCAGCTTAGGTTCTATGTGGGGGCGTGGGACCCAGTACTTC
CASSLGSMWGRGTQYF
>TRBV5-1|TRBJ2-5|14|-|-
TGCGCCAGCAGCTTGGGACAGAACCAAGAGACCCAGTACTTC
CASSLGQNQETQYF
>TRBV2|TRBJ1-4|15|-|-
TGTGCCAGCAAGGTCGGGTCTGCAACTAATGAAAAACTGTTTTTT
CASKVGSATNEKLFF
>TRBV14|TRBJ2-5|15|once|TRBD2
TGTGCCAGCAGCCGACTAGCGGGGGTCGGGGAGACCCAGTACTTC
CASSRLAGVGETQYF
>TRBV11-2|TRBJ1-2|13|-|-
TGTGCCAGCAGCTTTCAGGGAGTGAATGGCTACACCTTC
CASSFQGVNGYTF
>TRBV24-1|TRBJ2-1|12|-|-
TGTGCCACCAGTGATTGGCAGGGTGAGGCGTTCTTC
CATSDWQGEAFF
>TRBV3-1/TRBV3-2|TRBJ1-1|14|-|TRBD1
TGTGCCAGCAGCCGACAGGGGTTGAGCACTGAAGCTTTCTTT
CASSRQGLSTEAFF
>TRBV18|TRBJ1-1|14|few|-
TGTGCCAGCTCATACGGACAGTTGAACACTGAAGCTTTCTTT
CASSYGQLNTEAFF
>TRBV3-1/TRBV3-2|TRBJ2-1|17|-|TRBD2
TGTGCCAGCAGCCAAGACGCGAAGCGGGGGGGCCTCGGTGAGCAGTTCTTC
CASSQDAKRGGLGEQFF
>TRBV11-2|TRBJ1-2|13|few|-
TGTGCCAGCAGCCTTGCCATTAACTATGGCTACACCTTC
CASSLAINYGYTF
>TRBV18|TRBJ2-2|15|few|-
TGTGCCAGCTCACCCCGGGACCCTAGCATTGGGGAGCTGTTTTTT
CASSPRDPSIGELFF
>TRBV29-1|TRBJ2-3|14|-|-
TGCAGCGTCCAAACCGGGCAGGGCCGGGATACGCAGTATTTT
CSVQTGQGRDTQYF
>TRBV6-5|TRBJ1-5|15|-|TRBD1
TGTGCCAGCGCTATGAGACAGGGGGCATATCAGCCCCAGCATTTT
CASAMRQGAYQPQHF
>TRBV28|TRBJ2-1|19|-|-
TGTGCCAGCAGTTTGGACTCTGTAGACAGGAAAAGCTCCTACAATGAGCAGTTCTTC
CASSLDSVDRKSSYNEQFF
>TRBV5-4|TRBJ1-2|15|-|-
TGTGCCAGCAGCTGGGAGGGCCTGACGGGTGTTGGCTACACCTTC
CASSWEGLTGVGYTF
>TRBV27|TRBJ2-1|14|-|TRBD2
TGTGCCAGCAGTCCTAGCGGGGGGGCCCTAAGGCAGTTCTTC
CASSPSGGALRQFF
>TRBV19|TRBJ2-4|13|-|TRBD1
TGTGCCAGTAACAGACAGGGGGAAAACATTCAGTACTTC
CASNRQGENIQYF
>TRBV7-2|TRBJ1-4|16|-|TRBD1
TGTGCCAGCAGCTTAAGCCCCGCAGGGGGTGGAGAAAAACTGTTTTTT
CASSLSPAGGGEKLFF
>TRBV5-8|TRBJ2-5|20|-|TRBD1
TGTGCCAGCCCGAATGGCTGGGCAGGGGGCCGGGGGTCCTCCCAAGAGACCCAGTACTTC
CASPNGWAGGRGSSQETQYF
>TRBV10-2|TRBJ1-2|14|-|-
TGCGCCAGCAGTGAGTCTTACAGGGATGGTAGCTACACCTTC
CASSESYRDGSYTF
>TRBV28|TRBJ1-1|13|-|-
TGTGCCAGCAGCCTGGACGGGGGGAGTGAAGCTTTCTTT
CASSLDGGSEAFF
>TRBV6-4|TRBJ2-3|14|-|-
TGTGCCAGCAGTGAGATGGCTAACACAGATACGCAGTATTTT
CASSEMANTDTQYF
>TRBV5-1|TRBJ2-2|12|-|-
TGCGCCAGCAGCTTTGACGGCGGGGAGCTGTTTTTT
CASSFDGGELFF